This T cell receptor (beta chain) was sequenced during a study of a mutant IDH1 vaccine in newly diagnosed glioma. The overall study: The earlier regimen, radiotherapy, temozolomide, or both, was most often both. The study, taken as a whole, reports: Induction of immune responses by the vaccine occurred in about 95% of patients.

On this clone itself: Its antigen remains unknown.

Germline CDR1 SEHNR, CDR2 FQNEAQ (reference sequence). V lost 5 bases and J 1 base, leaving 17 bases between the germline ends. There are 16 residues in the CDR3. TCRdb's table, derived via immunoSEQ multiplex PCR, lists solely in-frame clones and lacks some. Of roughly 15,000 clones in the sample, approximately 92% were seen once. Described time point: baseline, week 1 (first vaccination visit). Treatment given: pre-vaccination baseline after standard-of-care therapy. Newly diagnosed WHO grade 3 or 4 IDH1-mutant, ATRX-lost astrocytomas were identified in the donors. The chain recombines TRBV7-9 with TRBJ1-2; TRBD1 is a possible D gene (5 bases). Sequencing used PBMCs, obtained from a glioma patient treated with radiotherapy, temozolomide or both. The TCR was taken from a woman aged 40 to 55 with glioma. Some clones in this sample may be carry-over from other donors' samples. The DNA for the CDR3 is TGTGCCAGCAGCAATCCGGGACCCAAAATTAACTATGGCTACACCTTC. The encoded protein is CASSNPGPKINYGYTF.